This TCR beta chain appears in the sequencing data of a study of T cell changes during pregnancy in multiple sclerosis (dated by TCRdb to about 2019). Broadly, across the study: In women with multiple sclerosis, the researchers looked at how the T cell repertoire shifted as pregnancy progressed.

Libraries were made using the immunoSEQ multiplex PCR assay. The source is immuneACCESS, and TCRdb retained only in-frame sequences with V and J called. Part of the clones is not carried over; for the studies checked, unresolved V genes explain less than half of this, and the remainder is unexplained. The sample table shows 110,000 or so clones, and 80% to 95% are seen once. Approximately 6.2% of the sample is held by the ten biggest clonotypes. A word on this clone: Its antigen is still unknown. Base quality data are lacking; no much larger clone is found one base away.

The CDR3 covers 15 residues, taking in both the cysteine and the phenylalanine. Only the CDR3 part of the read is kept: 45 bases, read in frame from the first base. The CDR1 and CDR2 encoded by the germline V gene are SGHVS and FQNEAQ. V is shortened by 1 base, J by 8 bases, and the region joining them spans 14 bases. The sequencing here drew on peripheral blood, taken before pregnancy. The clonotype was recovered from a female donor with multiple sclerosis, enrolled in a pregnancy study. This receptor chain uses TRBV7-8 and TRBJ1-4; a tentative D call is TRBD1 (6 bases match). The base sequence is TGTGCCAGCAGCTTAGACAGACAGGCTGGCGAAAAACTGTTTTTT. Its protein product is CASSLDRQAGEKLFF.